This entry describes one TCR beta chain. Its specificity is unknown. This CDR3 comprises 14 residues. Trimming cost V 7 bases and J 5 bases; bases outside gene matches: 8. Germline lookup yields CDR1 SQVTM and CDR2 ANQGSEA. These data belong to a study of cytomegalovirus exposure and HLA in healthy donors. Whole-study findings and limits: Productive status was seen about 90% or about 30% of the time for most TCR beta V segments in an earlier analysis. Later on, an analysis showed TCR association rates differing by HLA locus, with DRB1 the most and HLA-C the fewest. Per published reports, the classifier diagnosed cytomegalovirus status with high specificity and sensitivity. Later analysis suggested most CMV-associated TCR beta chains were HLA-restricted.

Researchers ran the PCR with 60 Vbeta and 13 Jbeta primers. The repertoire was sequenced with immunoSEQ multiplex PCR; TCRdb's copy has only in-frame clones and lacks some. The table lists about 190,000 clones, roughly 81% of them singletons, with over 2% in the top ten. Sequenced sample: PBMCs. This TCR came from a woman between 25 and 40 years old in good health and CMV-seropositive. The rearrangement joins TRBV29-1 to TRBJ2-2, with 9 bases fitting TRBD1. CDR3 coding DNA: TGCAGCGGTACGGGACAGGGTACAACCGGGGAGCTGTTTTTT. Translation: CSGTGQGTTGELFF.